This is a list of T cell receptor beta chains from one sample in a study of T cells in Graves' hyperthyroidism and ophthalmopathy. TCRdb itself ran the multiplex PCR reads through MiXCR, one entry per CDR3 protein. The data show 500,000 or so distinct CDR3 sequences, 17% seen once. Sequencing was performed on blood. The receptors originated from a woman between 18 and 30 years old with Graves' ophthalmopathy. CDR3s include the opening cysteine and the closing phenylalanine or tryptophan. A D gene is named only where the DNA matches it firmly. Only part of the rows carry a size: once, few, many, or a class if the clone is expanded.

d_call: TRBD2; j_call: TRBJ2-1; clone_size: NA; v_call: TRBV5-6; cdr3_nt: TGTGCCAGCAGCTCTGGGGCTAGCGGGCCGCTCTACAATGAGCAGTTCTTC; cdr3_aa: CASSSGASGPLYNEQFF
d_call: NA; j_call: TRBJ1-1; clone_size: NA; v_call: TRBV6-5; cdr3_nt: TGTGCCAGCAGTTACGTACCTTCAACAGGGAGCACTGAAGCTTTCTTT; cdr3_aa: CASSYVPSTGSTEAFF
d_call: NA; j_call: TRBJ2-7; clone_size: NA; v_call: TRBV30; cdr3_nt: TGCGTAACTCCAGGGGGGCGGGGGTACGAGCAGTACTTC; cdr3_aa: CVTPGGRGYEQYF
d_call: NA; j_call: TRBJ1-5; clone_size: few; v_call: TRBV28; cdr3_nt: TGTGCCAGCAGGCAGGGTATGGGCAATCAGCCCCAGCATTTT; cdr3_aa: CASRQGMGNQPQHF
d_call: TRBD1; j_call: TRBJ1-5; clone_size: few; v_call: TRBV12-3/TRBV12-4; cdr3_nt: TGTGCCTCGGGACAGGGCGGAGGTCAGCCCCAGCATTTT; cdr3_aa: CASGQGGGQPQHF
d_call: NA; j_call: TRBJ2-1; clone_size: many; v_call: TRBV3-1; cdr3_nt: TGTGCCAGCAGCCAAGATGACACGCAGTTCTTC; cdr3_aa: CASSQDDTQFF
d_call: NA; j_call: TRBJ2-7; clone_size: many; v_call: TRBV20-1; cdr3_nt: TGCAGTGCTAGTGGACCGTCCTACGAGCAGTACTTC; cdr3_aa: CSASGPSYEQYF
d_call: NA; j_call: TRBJ2-5; clone_size: many; v_call: TRBV12-3/TRBV12-4; cdr3_nt: TGTGCCAGCAGTTTGACAGGGAGGAGTGTGGGGACCCAGTACTTC; cdr3_aa: CASSLTGRSVGTQYF
d_call: NA; j_call: TRBJ2-5; clone_size: few; v_call: TRBV19; cdr3_nt: TGTGCCAGTAGTAACCCAGGGGTTCAAGAGACCCAGTACTTC; cdr3_aa: CASSNPGVQETQYF
d_call: NA; j_call: TRBJ2-7; clone_size: NA; v_call: TRBV18; cdr3_nt: TGTGCCAGCTCAACGATTCAGGGTTCCTACGAGCAGTACTTC; cdr3_aa: CASSTIQGSYEQYF
d_call: TRBD2; j_call: TRBJ2-7; clone_size: many; v_call: TRBV13; cdr3_nt: TGTGCCAGCAGCTTGGGACTAGCGGTACACGAGCAGTACTTC; cdr3_aa: CASSLGLAVHEQYF
d_call: TRBD1; j_call: TRBJ1-5; clone_size: many; v_call: TRBV5-1; cdr3_nt: TGCGCCAGCAGCCCCACCGGGACAGGAGTACCCCAGCATTTT; cdr3_aa: CASSPTGTGVPQHF
d_call: NA; j_call: TRBJ2-2; clone_size: many; v_call: TRBV7-2; cdr3_nt: TGTGCCAGCAGCTTTCATACCTATAACACCGGGGAGCTGTTTTTT; cdr3_aa: CASSFHTYNTGELFF
d_call: NA; j_call: TRBJ2-2; clone_size: few; v_call: TRBV3-1; cdr3_nt: TGTGCCAGCAGCCAAGATAAGGACCGAAACACCGGGGAGCTGTTTTTT; cdr3_aa: CASSQDKDRNTGELFF
d_call: NA; j_call: TRBJ1-1; clone_size: few; v_call: TRBV28; cdr3_nt: TGTGCCAGCACCCTGGGGGTTGCTACTGAAGCTTTCTTT; cdr3_aa: CASTLGVATEAFF
d_call: TRBD2; j_call: TRBJ2-5; clone_size: NA; v_call: TRBV7-9; cdr3_nt: TGTGCCAGCAGCTTACCTAGCGGATACCAAGAGACCCAGTACTTC; cdr3_aa: CASSLPSGYQETQYF
d_call: NA; j_call: TRBJ2-1; clone_size: NA; v_call: TRBV4-2; cdr3_nt: TGTGCCAGCTCGGCGCCAGGGGAGTGGGATGAGCAGTTCTTC; cdr3_aa: CASSAPGEWDEQFF
d_call: NA; j_call: TRBJ1-1; clone_size: few; v_call: TRBV7-9; cdr3_nt: TGTGCCAGCAGAACAGCCCCGATCACTGAAGCTTTCTTT; cdr3_aa: CASRTAPITEAFF
d_call: NA; j_call: TRBJ1-6; clone_size: many; v_call: TRBV27; cdr3_nt: TGTGCCAGCAGTTCCCCTTCGCAGGGCGCGCCACCCCTCCACTTT; cdr3_aa: CASSSPSQGAPPLHF
d_call: TRBD1; j_call: TRBJ1-2; clone_size: few; v_call: TRBV19; cdr3_nt: TGTGCCACCCGGGACAGAAACTATGGCTACACCTTC; cdr3_aa: CATRDRNYGYTF
d_call: NA; j_call: TRBJ1-5; clone_size: few; v_call: TRBV20-1; cdr3_nt: TGCAGTGCTAGGCACAGGGAAGTTGGAATTAGCAATCAGCCCCAGCATTTT; cdr3_aa: CSARHREVGISNQPQHF
d_call: NA; j_call: TRBJ2-1; clone_size: many; v_call: TRBV27; cdr3_nt: TGTGCCAGCAGTTCGGGGACCGTGGGGTACAATGAGCAGTTCTTC; cdr3_aa: CASSSGTVGYNEQFF
d_call: TRBD1; j_call: TRBJ2-1; clone_size: few; v_call: TRBV27; cdr3_nt: TGTGCCAGCAGTTTCAACAGGGGTGCAACCGCCTACAATGAGCAGTTCTTC; cdr3_aa: CASSFNRGATAYNEQFF
d_call: TRBD1; j_call: TRBJ2-3; clone_size: few; v_call: TRBV7-3; cdr3_nt: TGTGCCAGCAGCTTAAACCAGGGGGTGAGGTCGGGAGATACGCAGTATTTT; cdr3_aa: CASSLNQGVRSGDTQYF
d_call: NA; j_call: TRBJ1-3; clone_size: NA; v_call: TRBV12-3/TRBV12-4; cdr3_nt: TGTGCCAGCAGTCAAGTTATCCTCTCTGGAAACACCATATATTTT; cdr3_aa: CASSQVILSGNTIYF
d_call: NA; j_call: TRBJ2-1; clone_size: NA; v_call: TRBV19; cdr3_nt: TGTGCCAGTAGTAACGGGGGATTTTACAATGAGCAGTTCTTC; cdr3_aa: CASSNGGFYNEQFF
d_call: NA; j_call: TRBJ2-7; clone_size: many; v_call: TRBV7-8; cdr3_nt: TGTGCCAGCAGCTTAGTAAATCAGGCGTACGAGCAGTACTTC; cdr3_aa: CASSLVNQAYEQYF
d_call: TRBD1; j_call: TRBJ1-2; clone_size: many; v_call: TRBV6-1; cdr3_nt: TGTGCCAGCAGTGAAGCGGAAGGACAGGGTGGGTCTGGCTACACCTTC; cdr3_aa: CASSEAEGQGGSGYTF
d_call: TRBD1; j_call: TRBJ2-3; clone_size: many; v_call: TRBV5-1; cdr3_nt: TGCGCCAGCAGCTTCGGGACAGGGATAGATACGCAGTATTTT; cdr3_aa: CASSFGTGIDTQYF
d_call: NA; j_call: TRBJ2-2; clone_size: few; v_call: TRBV5-4; cdr3_nt: TGTGCCAGCAGCTTGGCGGGGGATCTCGCCGGGGAGCTGTTCTTT; cdr3_aa: CASSLAGDLAGELFF
d_call: TRBD2; j_call: TRBJ2-1; clone_size: NA; v_call: TRBV18; cdr3_nt: TGTGCCAGCTCACCAGTCCGCGGGGGGATTCAGTACAATGAGCAGTTCTTC; cdr3_aa: CASSPVRGGIQYNEQFF
d_call: TRBD1; j_call: TRBJ1-6; clone_size: many; v_call: TRBV6-1; cdr3_nt: TGTGCCAGCAGTGGACAGGGGGCGATGGATTCACCCCTCCACTTT; cdr3_aa: CASSGQGAMDSPLHF